This T cell receptor beta chain was sequenced during a study of blood T cell repertoires in COVID-19. V was clipped by 4 bases and J by 7 bases; unmatched bases: 6. The CDR3 loop spans 15 amino acids. Per the germline V gene, CDR1 is SGDLS and CDR2 is YYNGEE. The repertoire was sequenced with immunoSEQ multiplex PCR; TCRdb's copy has only in-frame clones and lacks some. Counted here are 15,000 to 20,000 clones, 88% occurring once; the ten biggest clones make up 10% to 15%. The TCR comes from a human donor in a cohort sampled during active COVID-19. The rearrangement joins TRBV9 to TRBJ1-4; 11 bases are a match to TRBD1. Input material: peripheral blood. CDR3 region: CASSSRTGGSEKLFF. The CDR3 DNA is TGTGCCAGCAGCTCCAGGACAGGGGGCAGTGAAAAACTGTTTTTT.